Presented here are 22 T cell receptor beta chains from one specimen sequenced in a study of OX40 agonist ivuxolimab in advanced cancers. Only in-frame clones appear in the TCRdb table, and some are missing; sequencing was by immunoSEQ multiplex PCR. The sample lists under 100,000 clones, 89% seen once, with about 0.3% in the top ten. The input for sequencing was CD4+ or CD8+ T cells sorted from blood, taken in a trial of the OX40 agonist ivuxolimab. These receptors all stem from an adult with an advanced solid tumor such as melanoma, head and neck, liver or kidney cancer.

The chain employs TRBV7-9 and TRBJ2-5; D is possibly TRBD1 (5 bases). Trimming shortened V by 5 bases and J by 5 bases, and 12 bases separated the two germline ends. This CDR3 has 13 residues. CDR1 SEHNR and CDR2 FQNEAQ come from the germline V gene (reference sequence). This CDR3 reads CASSRPGFETQYF. The CDR3 region has the DNA TGTGCCAGCAGCCGGCCAGGGTTTGAGACCCAGTACTTC.

The gene calls are TRBV7-2 and TRBJ2-1; the D gene could be TRBD1 or TRBD2 (6 bases each). The ends were cut back, 4 bases at V and 6 bases at J, with 16 bases in the middle. Germline CDR1 is SGHTA and CDR2 is FQGNSA. The CDR3 has 15 amino acids. Written as DNA, the CDR3 is TGTGCCAGCAGCTCCGCCTGGGGGGCGGGCAATGAGCAGTTCTTC. Translating gives CASSSAWGAGNEQFF.

The gene calls are TRBV9 and TRBJ2-5; D uncertain. The CDR3 runs to 14 residues. V was shortened by 1 base and J by 5 bases, with 12 bases between the two germline ends. Germline V lookup: CDR1 SGDLS, CDR2 YYNGEE. DNA of the CDR3: TGTGCCAGCAGCGTAAGTGTCGACCGGGAGACCCAGTACTTC. This gives the protein CASSVSVDRETQYF.

The table lists this clone with a count of one. The CDR3 nucleotides are TGTGCCTGGAGCAGGGGGCCCCAGAACTATAACTCTGGAAACACCATATATTTT. This encodes CAWSRGPQNYNSGNTIYF. The chain recombines TRBV30 with TRBJ1-3, with 8 bases that match TRBD1. V gave up 3 bases and J gave up 0 bases; unmatched junction bases: 13. Germline V gene sequence: CDR1 GTSNPN, CDR2 SVGIG (reference sequence). There are 18 residues in the CDR3.

The V and J genes are TRBV18 and TRBJ2-3, with TRBD1 matching over 9 bases. Germline V gene lookup returns CDR1 KGHSH and CDR2 LQKENI. The trim removed 1 base at V and 7 bases at J, leaving 9 bases unmatched. The CDR3 covers 16 residues. Here the CDR3 DNA reads TGTGCCAGCTCACCACTACAGGGGGCAAGCGAGAATACGCAGTATTTT. Translated, it gives CASSPLQGASENTQYF.

The chain has TRBV30 and TRBJ1-2; D remains unclear. Germline V gene lookup returns CDR1 GTSNPN and CDR2 SVGIG (reference sequence). V lost 2 bases to trimming and J lost 4 bases, with 5 bases between them. The CDR3 runs to 11 residues. CDR3 in amino acids: CAWSPGYGYTF. CDR3 in DNA: TGTGCCTGGAGTCCGGGCTATGGCTACACCTTC.

With respect to this clone: A read error may account for a junction end that differs from germline. The chain employs TRBV10-3 and TRBJ1-1; possible D gene TRBD1, 6 bases. The length of the CDR3 is 15 residues. CDR1 is ENHRY, CDR2 SYGVKD, per germline. CDR3 protein: CAIRVHTGWNAEAFF. The CDR3 nucleotides read TGTGCCATCAGAGTTCATACAGGGTGGAACGCTGAAGCTTTCTTT.

This chain joins TRBV25-1 and TRBJ1-1; D uncertain. V was shortened by 5 bases and J by 4 bases, with 11 bases between the two germline ends. CDR3 length equals 13 residues. Germline-derived CDR1 and CDR2 are MGHDK and SYGVNS. The CDR3 DNA reads TGTGCCAGCAGTCCTGTCTCCGGCACTGAAGCTTTCTTT. It codes for CASSPVSGTEAFF.

This sequence joins TRBV6-5 and TRBJ1-1; D might be TRBD1 (5 bases). The germline gives CDR1 MNHEY, CDR2 SVGAGI. The CDR3 loop spans 14 amino acids. Trimming removed 5 bases at V and 4 bases at J, with 14 bases between. The CDR3 reads CASSRRWDRTEAFF. CDR3 nucleotides: TGTGCCAGCAGTCGCAGGTGGGACCGCACTGAAGCTTTCTTT.

Here the CDR3 reads CASSLSAVKAGGGDTQYF. In nucleotides, the CDR3 is TGTGCCAGCAGTTTATCGGCGGTGAAAGCGGGGGGTGGAGATACGCAGTATTTT. The chain recombines TRBV27 with TRBJ2-3; 9 bases line up with TRBD2. The CDR3 runs to 18 residues. In germline, CDR1 is MNHEY, CDR2 SMNVEV (reference sequence). V shed 0 bases, J shed 5 bases, and the junction held 12 bases outside the gene matches.

The V and J genes are TRBV7-9 and TRBJ2-5; 10 positions agree with TRBD1. Germline V gene lookup returns CDR1 SEHNR and CDR2 FQNEAQ (reference sequence). The CDR3 is made up of 14 amino acids. V shed 5 bases and J 5 bases; nucleotides not matched to a gene: 5. The CDR3 is CASSRQGARETQYF. The CDR3 DNA reads as TGTGCCAGCAGCCGACAGGGGGCGCGGGAGACCCAGTACTTC.

The chain joins TRBV18 to TRBJ1-5; TRBD1 is a possible D gene (5 bases). V was shortened by 6 bases and J by 4 bases, with 16 bases between the two germline ends. This CDR3 has 15 amino acids. Germline V lookup: CDR1 KGHSH, CDR2 LQKENI. The CDR3 protein is CASSKGRGGNQPQHF. CDR3 coding DNA: TGTGCCAGCTCCAAAGGGAGGGGCGGGAATCAGCCCCAGCATTTT. The complete variable domain, with remaining parts taken from reference TRBV18 and TRBJ1-5, reads NAGVMQNPRHLVRRRGQEARLRCSPMKGHSHVYWYRQLPEEGLKFMVYLQKENIIDESGMPKERFSAEFPKEGPSILRIQQVVRGDSAAYFCASSKGRGGNQPQHFGDGTRLSIL.

The CDR3 DNA follows: TGTGCCAGCAGCTTAACAGGGGGGAACACTGAAGCTTTCTTT. Amino acid sequence: CASSLTGGNTEAFF. V usage is TRBV7-8 and J usage is TRBJ1-1, with 8 bases lining up with TRBD1. Germline CDR1 and CDR2: SGHVS and FQNEAQ. This CDR3 has 14 residues. V was pared by 2 bases and J by 1 base, with 0 bases of the junction left unmatched.

The chain is built from TRBV4-3 and TRBJ1-3; 9 nucleotides agree with TRBD1. Trimming at V came to 4 bases and at J to 1 base, leaving 11 bases not matched to a gene. Germline V gene sequence: CDR1 LGHNA, CDR2 YSLEER. There are 18 residues in the CDR3. The CDR3 DNA follows: TGCGCCAGCAGCCTTGGACAGGGGAGCTGGGCGTCTGGAAACACCATATATTTT. Its translation is CASSLGQGSWASGNTIYF.

The genes are TRBV7-9 and TRBJ2-2; D might be TRBD2 (6 bases). The CDR3 totals 16 residues. Germline V gene sequence: CDR1 SEHNR, CDR2 FQNEAQ (reference sequence). V gave up 5 bases and J gave up 3 bases, with 16 bases separating them. In DNA form, the CDR3 reads TGTGCCAGCAGCGGGTCGGGGGTCTGGGACACCGGGGAGCTGTTTTTT. Protein product: CASSGSGVWDTGELFF.

The V and J genes are TRBV18 and TRBJ2-7, with 15 positions matching TRBD2. Per the germline V gene, CDR1 is KGHSH and CDR2 is LQKENI. J was trimmed by 2 bases and V by 8 bases; bases with no gene match: 13. This CDR3 spans 18 amino acids. In DNA, the CDR3 is TGTGCCAGCACAAAGTCAGGGACTAGCGGGGGGCTACCCTACGAGCAGTACTTC. Translation: CASTKSGTSGGLPYEQYF.

V is TRBV11-2 and J is TRBJ1-1; TRBD1 agrees at 9 bases. V shed 4 bases, J shed 7 bases, and the junction held 7 bases outside the gene matches. The germline CDR1 and CDR2 sequences are SGHAT and FQNNGV. This CDR3 has 14 residues. The CDR3 spells CASSYNRGRGEAFF. Written as DNA, the CDR3 is TGTGCCAGCAGCTATAACAGGGGGCGCGGTGAAGCTTTCTTT.

The V gene is TRBV6-1, the J gene TRBJ1-1, with TRBD1 matching over 7 bases. V gave up 3 bases and J gave up 7 bases; unmatched junction bases: 8. The V gene's germline CDR1 is MNHNS and CDR2 SASEGT. The CDR3 covers 14 residues. CDR3 residues: CASSDRGRNSEAFF. In DNA form, the CDR3 reads TGTGCCAGCAGTGACAGGGGGAGGAATAGTGAAGCTTTCTTT.

The V call is TRBV25-1, the J call TRBJ1-2; TRBD1 might be the D (6 bases). Trimming took off 5 bases at V and 6 bases at J, with 19 bases between the two ends. Germline assignment: CDR1 MGHDK and CDR2 SYGVNS. The CDR3 runs 15 residues. The CDR3 bases are TGTGCCAGCAGTTCGCAGAGGCAGGGGAAAAATGGCTACACCTTC. Protein product: CASSSQRQGKNGYTF.

This clone was found once. The chain has TRBV5-4 and TRBJ2-3, with a weak D call TRBD2 (5 bases). The length of the CDR3 is 14 residues. Trimming shortened V by 0 bases and J by 6 bases, and 11 bases separated the two germline ends. CDR1 is SGHNT, CDR2 YYREEE, per germline (reference sequence). The CDR3 nucleotides read TGTGCCAGCAGCTTGGGGCTAGGAGGCGATACGCAGTATTTT. Residues: CASSLGLGGDTQYF.

V and J are TRBV12-5 and TRBJ2-5, with 9 bases identical to TRBD1. CDR3 length: 15 amino acids. Germline V gene sequence: CDR1 LGHNT, CDR2 FRNRAP. The junction had 5 bases not matched to a gene; V was cut back by 6 bases and J by 0 bases. The CDR3 is CASGTGTGYQETQYF. CDR3 nucleotide sequence: TGTGCTAGTGGCACAGGGACAGGGTACCAAGAGACCCAGTACTTC.

The J gene is TRBJ1-5, the V gene TRBV18; 7 positions agree with TRBD1. Trimming at V came to 5 bases and at J to 3 bases, leaving 13 bases not matched to a gene. This CDR3 is built from 17 residues. Per the germline V gene, CDR1 is KGHSH and CDR2 is LQKENI. CDR3 residues: CASSGPGDRLLNQPQHF. The CDR3 region has the DNA TGTGCCAGCTCAGGTCCCGGGGACAGACTCCTCAATCAGCCCCAGCATTTT.